The rows below give T cell receptor beta chains drawn from one sample of a study of blood T cell repertoires in COVID-19. Profiled with immunoSEQ multiplex PCR; TCRdb holds only in-frame clones, not every one. The repertoire holds around 16,000 clones, with roughly 82% as singletons. Sequencing was carried out using peripheral blood. The receptor set was obtained from a man older than 75 with active COVID-19. Each CDR3 is given without its conserved first and last residue.

V,CDR3
TRBV3-1/TRBV3-2,ASTQGLEFGNEQF
TRBV5-6,ASSLRDRWGTDTQY
TRBV10-3,AISDPRVSNQPQH
TRBV6-5,ASREVAGVYEQY
TRBV27,ASSLGGITYTQY
TRBV2,ASSGGLGPYEQY
TRBV6-5,ASSYVARSTDTQY
TRBV19,ASTGVYEQY
TRBV9,ASSVSGTQNEKLF
TRBV5-4,ASSLHGGKETQY
TRBV19,ASSVQGNTGELF
TRBV9,ASSIRQGLMNTEAF
TRBV7-9,ASSLLSGTPNEKLF
TRBV7-8,ASSPSPGQRNMEQY
TRBV11-2,ASSIPMDNEQF
TRBV18,ASSPRQSLSYEQY
TRBV19,ASSPRTSGTTGELF
TRBV19,ASRRSGTLAYEQY
TRBV20-1,SASDYSYEQY
TRBV4-1,ASSQDSAGVRNEQF
TRBV5-1,ASSFSGGSEQF
TRBV10-1,ASSTGELDEQY
TRBV27,ASSLVRLAGTDTQY
TRBV5-6,ASSFGTGTGELF
TRBV11-2,ASSPTGGNEKLF
TRBV5-1,ASSFDSSTDTQY